Listed here are 15 T cell receptor beta chains from one sample, sequenced in a study of graft-versus-host responses after intestinal transplantation (dated by TCRdb to the early 2020s). The time point label for this specimen denotes: cells obtained before transplantation from donor or recipient. Mixed lymphocyte reactions plated around 200,000 CFSE-labeled pre-transplant responders with around 200,000 irradiated violet-dye-labeled stimulators and were cultured for about 6 days. Library preparation employed the immunoSEQ multiplex PCR assay. Sourced from immuneACCESS, this table was stored by TCRdb with only in-frame sequences that have V and J called. A share of the clones is absent; for the studies checked, an unresolved V gene accounts for under half, and the remainder has no known explanation. Recorded for this sample are about 15,000 clones; 30% to 40% of them occurred a single time. The top ten hold about 2% of the sample.

Source: alloreactive CD8+ T cells from a mixed lymphocyte reaction culture, taken before intestinal transplant. Reading the label with the study, this specimen's cell subset or site is: CFSE-low proliferating T cells sorted from roughly 6-day pre-transplant mixed lymphocyte reaction (GvH or HvG direction). These receptors all come from a human patient who received an intestinal transplant.

This clone appeared a few times. This chain joins TRBV6-5 and TRBJ2-2; 7 nucleotides match TRBD1. Per germline, CDR1 MNHEY and CDR2 SVGAGI. This CDR3 has 13 residues. The trim removed 2 bases at V and 7 bases at J, leaving 1 base unmatched. CDR3 region: CASSYRQGGELFF. DNA for the CDR3: TGTGCCAGCAGTTACCGACAGGGCGGGGAGCTGTTTTTT.

This clone was seen only a few times. V gene TRBV30 combines with J gene TRBJ1-2; TRBD1 is a possible D gene (5 bases). V lost 3 bases, J lost 8 bases, and 25 bases lay in between. Germline V CDR1 and CDR2: GTSNPN, SVGIG (reference sequence). CDR3 length: 16 residues. The chain's CDR3 is CAWSDHPPGSEEGYTF. CDR3 coding DNA: TGTGCCTGGAGCGACCACCCCCCAGGGTCCGAGGAAGGCTACACCTTC.

The chain employs TRBV30 and TRBJ1-2; D remains unclear. Trimming pared 4 bases from V and 7 bases from J, leaving 22 bases between. This CDR3 has 15 amino acids. Germline V lookup: CDR1 GTSNPN, CDR2 SVGIG (reference sequence). The CDR3 sequence: CAWKVKRGRCCGYTF. The DNA of the CDR3 is TGTGCCTGGAAGGTTAAGCGAGGGCGGTGTTGTGGCTACACCTTC.

V and J are TRBV6-1 and TRBJ2-1, with no clear D. Trimming shortened V by 4 bases and J by 6 bases, and 22 bases separated the two germline ends. This CDR3 is built from 17 residues. Germline V gives CDR1 MNHNS, CDR2 SASEGT. For the CDR3, the DNA is TGTGCCAGCAGTGCCCGAGCCACCCACCCCCGATGCAATGAGCAGTTCTTC. Translated: CASSARATHPRCNEQFF.

The CDR3 coding sequence is TGTGCCAGCAGCATGGTTACAGGGGACACTGAAGCTTTCTTT. Translating it yields CASSMVTGDTEAFF. The chain has TRBV7-9 and TRBJ1-1; TRBD1 matches 7 bases. After removal of 5 bases from V and 3 bases from J, the junction contained 6 bases not matched to a gene. The CDR3 extends over 14 amino acids. Per germline, CDR1 SEHNR and CDR2 FQNEAQ (reference sequence).

This chain links TRBV18 with TRBJ2-7; D unclear. The germline V gene has CDR1 KGHSH and CDR2 LQKENI. V was trimmed by 7 bases and J by 7 bases, leaving 14 bases between them. CDR3 length: 12 amino acids. The chain's CDR3 is CASCDTSGEQYF. The DNA of the CDR3 is TGTGCCAGCTGCGACACATCTGGAGAGCAGTACTTC.

This clone was detected a few times. This chain connects TRBV29-1 to TRBJ2-7, with TRBD2 matching over 8 bases. From germline, CDR1 is SQVTM and CDR2 ANQGSEA. The CDR3 runs 12 residues. After removal of 8 bases from V and 3 bases from J, the junction contained 6 bases not matched to a gene. CDR3: CSIRAGGYEQYF. The CDR3 region has the DNA TGCAGCATTCGGGCGGGGGGCTACGAGCAGTACTTC.

By share, this clone counts as medium-sized. V usage is TRBV10-2 and J usage is TRBJ2-7; D not certain. CDR3 size: 12 residues. Germline assignment: CDR1 WSHSY and CDR2 SAAADI. V was shortened by 4 bases and J by 4 bases, with 8 bases between the two germline ends. The CDR3 sequence is CASSVDSYEQYF. The DNA of the CDR3 is TGCGCCAGCAGTGTTGATAGTTACGAGCAGTACTTC.

A few counts support this clone. The rearrangement links TRBV27 to TRBJ2-7; D is perhaps TRBD1 (5 bases). V shed 2 bases and J shed 0 bases, with 8 bases lying between them. The CDR3 totals 14 residues. Germline V gene lookup returns CDR1 MNHEY and CDR2 SMNVEV (reference sequence). Written as DNA, the CDR3 is TGTGCCAGCAGTTTAGGGGCCGTCTCCTACGAGCAGTACTTC. This encodes CASSLGAVSYEQYF.

This clone was counted between two and nine times. The V gene is TRBV2, the J gene TRBJ1-6; D perhaps matches TRBD1 (5 bases). Trimming removed 2 bases from V and 5 bases from J, with 13 bases in between. In germline, CDR1 is SNHLY, CDR2 FYNNEI. The CDR3 runs to 16 residues. The CDR3 DNA follows: TGTGCCAGCAGTGAACAGGGCTGGTCTAATAATTCACCCCTCCACTTT. It codes for CASSEQGWSNNSPLHF.

This clone is termed medium-sized. The chain uses TRBV2 and TRBJ2-1; 15 nucleotides match TRBD2. CDR3 size: 17 residues. Germline trimming cut 10 bases from V and 2 bases from J; bases unmatched to any gene: 9. Germline V gene sequence: CDR1 SNHLY, CDR2 FYNNEI. CDR3 residues: CATDGTSGGSTYNEQFF. CDR3 bases: TGTGCCACCGACGGGACTAGCGGGGGGAGTACCTACAATGAGCAGTTCTTC.

This rearrangement joins TRBV21-1 to TRBJ1-5; TRBD1 reflects the table's D call only, with no check against the DNA. TRBV21-1 constitutes a pseudogene. The CDR3 covers 17 residues. The CDR3 DNA reads as TGTGCCAGCAGCAACCCGGACAGGGTCCATAGCAATCAGCCCCAGCATTTT. It is translated as CASSNPDRVHSNQPQHF.

The rearrangement joins TRBV4-2 to TRBJ1-4; D perhaps matches TRBD1 (6 bases). Trimming removed 4 bases at V and 8 bases at J, with 17 bases between. Germline CDR1 LGHNA, CDR2 YNFKEQ. The CDR3 has 15 residues. This CDR3 reads CASSPPSTGGEKLFF. CDR3 nucleotides: TGTGCCAGCAGCCCTCCTTCGACAGGCGGGGAAAAACTGTTTTTT.

In its sample, this clone ranks as medium-sized. This chain uses TRBV27 with TRBJ2-1, with TRBD1 as a possible D gene (5 bases). Germline CDR1 is MNHEY and CDR2 is SMNVEV (reference sequence). CDR3 length: 12 amino acids. V was clipped by 4 bases and J by 12 bases, with 13 bases between them. CDR3 coding DNA: TGTGCCAGCAGTTCGGACCCAACAGGGCAGTTCTTC. Its protein product is CASSSDPTGQFF.

This clone has a handful of counts. The genes are TRBV19 and TRBJ2-4; TRBD2 matches 15 bases. Trimming cost V 3 bases and J 6 bases; bases outside gene matches: 6. The CDR3 contains 17 residues. The germline V gene encodes CDR1 LNHDA and CDR2 SQIVND (reference sequence). CDR3 protein: CASSMGLAGGSGNIQYF. In nucleotides, the CDR3 is TGTGCCAGTAGTATGGGACTAGCGGGGGGCTCCGGAAACATTCAGTACTTC. Looking up the rest from reference TRBV19 and TRBJ2-4 gives the full variable domain: DGGITQSPKYLFRKEGQNVTLSCEQNLNHDAMYWYRQDPGQGLRLIYYSQIVNDFQKGDIAEGYSVSREKKESFPLTVTSAQKNPTAFYLCASSMGLAGGSGNIQYFGAGTRLSVL.